These 7 T cell receptor beta chains share one sample of origin, sequenced in a study of cytomegalovirus exposure and HLA in healthy donors. The PCR was carried out with 60 Vbeta primers and 13 Jbeta primers. Profiling relied on immunoSEQ multiplex PCR, and the TCRdb table lists in-frame clones only, not all of them. Of approximately 100,000 clones listed, about 70% are singletons. The material sequenced was PBMCs. These receptors came from a boy aged 5-17 years in good health and CMV-seronegative.

This chain connects TRBV6-6 to TRBJ2-7; D gene unclear. This CDR3 has 14 residues. Germline V gives CDR1 MNHNY, CDR2 SVGAGI (reference sequence). V lost 5 bases, J lost 5 bases, and 16 bases lay in between. The CDR3 DNA is TGTGCCAGCAGTCCTCGGCAGTGGGCAGACGAGCAGTACTTC. Its protein is CASSPRQWADEQYF.

In this sample, this clone turned up once. The CDR3 bases are TGTGTCAGAAGCTTAGTTTTTGACTGGAGCTCCTACGAGCAGTACTTC. Amino acids: CVRSLVFDWSSYEQYF. The rearrangement links TRBV7-5 to TRBJ2-7; TRBD2 is the table's D call and was not checked against the DNA. TRBV7-5 is designated a pseudogene. The CDR3 totals 16 residues.

The chain employs TRBV6-1 and TRBJ2-3; 10 nucleotides line up with TRBD2. Germline loops: CDR1 MNHNS, CDR2 SASEGT. V was clipped by 3 bases and J by 2 bases; unmatched bases: 8. The CDR3 runs 17 residues. CDR3 sequence: CASSEGSGRELTDTQYF. The CDR3 nucleotides are TGTGCCAGCAGTGAGGGGAGCGGGAGGGAGCTCACAGATACGCAGTATTTT.

The chain has TRBV11-2 and TRBJ2-5, with D possibly matching TRBD2 (6 bases). The CDR3 extends over 16 amino acids. Trimming stripped 1 base from V and 1 base from J, with 13 bases between. Germline V CDR1 and CDR2: SGHAT, FQNNGV. The CDR3 loop reads CASSLGRDPLQETQYF. CDR3 nucleotides: TGTGCCAGCAGCTTAGGGCGGGACCCCCTCCAAGAGACCCAGTACTTC. Filled out from reference TRBV11-2 and TRBJ2-5, the complete variable domain reads EAGVAQSPRYKIIEKRQSVAFWCNPISGHATLYWYQQILGQGPKLLIQFQNNGVVDDSQLPKDRFSAERLKGVDSTLKIQPAKLEDSAVYLCASSLGRDPLQETQYFGPGTRLLVL.

J is TRBJ2-7 and V is TRBV5-1, with 9 bases that match TRBD1. Germline V CDR1 and CDR2: SGHRS, YFSETQ. The trim removed 5 bases at V and 5 bases at J, leaving 5 bases unmatched. The CDR3 runs to 13 residues. As DNA, the CDR3 is TGCGCCAGCAGACCGGGACAGGGAGACGAGCAGTACTTC. It translates to CASRPGQGDEQYF.

The V call is TRBV5-1, the J call TRBJ2-3, with 8 bases that match TRBD2. Trimming at V came to 4 bases and at J to 5 bases, leaving 9 bases not matched to a gene. Germline values: CDR1 SGHRS, CDR2 YFSETQ. The CDR3 sequence is 15 residues long. CDR3 nucleotide sequence: TGCGCCAGCAGCCCGTCCAGCGGGGGTGGAGATACGCAGTATTTT. The encoded protein is CASSPSSGGGDTQYF.

This clone was seen a handful of times. V is TRBV2 and J is TRBJ2-1; D is uncertain. Germline assignment: CDR1 SNHLY and CDR2 FYNNEI. The CDR3 loop spans 14 amino acids. V lost 5 bases and J 0 bases, leaving 8 bases between the germline ends. CDR3 in DNA: TGTGCCAGCAGTAAACAGAGCTCCTACAATGAGCAGTTCTTC. Protein product: CASSKQSSYNEQFF.